The source of this T cell receptor (beta chain) is a study of T-cell memory formation after mild COVID-19. At the level of the study: Largely, the TCR clusters proved donor specific.

Study results and caveats: Within pre-infection memory, some responding clones were found, suggesting cross-reactive memory joined. A second wave expanding day 15 to 37 was CD4+-biased; contracting clones were balanced. Clones which contracted sat mainly in CM and EM if CD4+, and in EMRA if CD8+.

CDR3 size: 16 residues. Trimming took off 1 base at V and 1 base at J, with 13 bases between the two ends. Germline V lookup: CDR1 SGHAT, CDR2 FQNNGV. TCRdb itself ran the 5' RACE reads through MiXCR, one entry per CDR3 protein. Among 390,000 or so distinct CDR3 sequences listed, about 17% were seen once. This clonotype was seen a few times. The antigen remains unidentified. The sequence derives from a man aged 18 to 30 who had mild COVID-19 (a few samples of this study predate the infection). Cell type and time point are not known. V and J are TRBV11-2 and TRBJ2-5; TRBD1 might be the D (5 bases). The sample was PBMCs or a T cell subset sorted from them (not recorded which). CDR3 residues: CASSLGEVGVQETQYF. The CDR3, as DNA: TGTGCCAGCAGCTTAGGCGAAGTAGGGGTCCAAGAGACCCAGTACTTC. Drawing the rest from reference TRBV11-2 and TRBJ2-5, the complete variable domain is EAGVAQSPRYKIIEKRQSVAFWCNPISGHATLYWYQQILGQGPKLLIQFQNNGVVDDSQLPKDRFSAERLKGVDSTLKIQPAKLEDSAVYLCASSLGEVGVQETQYFGPGTRLLVL.